This T cell receptor beta chain came from a study of blood T cells in healthy people across ages. CDR3 size: 14 residues. Germline V lookup: CDR1 KGHSH, CDR2 LQKENI. V shed 4 bases and J 3 bases; nucleotides not matched to a gene: 5. Alongside a J-beta primer mix, a sample-barcoded 5' primer served in a second PCR lasting about 7 to 12 cycles. TCRdb reprocessed the 5' RACE reads with MiXCR, giving one entry per CDR3 protein. In the table there are about 1,500,000 distinct CDR3 sequences, approximately 30% of which are singletons. The source of this sequence is a woman aged 25 to 39 in good health. Sequencing was done on a sample of blood. The chain joins TRBV18 to TRBJ2-5, with 7 bases identical to TRBD1. CDR3: CASSLGQEKETQYF. CDR3 nucleotide sequence: TGTGCCAGCTCACTAGGACAGGAAAAAGAGACCCAGTACTTC.